This TCR beta chain comes out of a study of OX40 agonist ivuxolimab in advanced cancers. As for the study more broadly: Ivuxolimab was an agonistic, fully human IgG2 monoclonal antibody directed against OX40 (CD134), a costimulatory receptor. Intravenous ivuxolimab was administered to patients every 2 weeks at six dose levels: 0.01, 0.1, 0.3, 1.5, 3 and 10 mg/kg. Of the approximately 50 dose-escalation patients, hepatocellular carcinoma was present in some 19, melanoma in around 15, renal cell carcinoma in 9 and head and neck cancer in 9. A male proportion of nearly 85% and a mean age of approximately 61 years, ranging from about 23 to 90, were recorded for the dose-escalation cohort. Patients were allowed to have had prior anti-PD-1, anti-PD-L1 or anti-CTLA-4 therapy, and approximately 40% of the dose-escalation patients had previously received checkpoint inhibitors. Partial responses occurred in three dose-escalation patients: two with cutaneous melanoma and one with hepatocellular carcinoma. The purpose of peripheral TCRbeta sequencing was to test whether ivuxolimab changed TCR sequence diversity and led to clonal T-cell expansion. The paper reports the monotherapy dose-escalation portion (N ≈ 52 patients) of the phase I ivuxolimab trial.

To sequence the TCRbeta CDR3 region, genomic DNA was isolated from the sorted cells. The immunoSEQ Assay was used for sequencing of TCRbeta CDR3 regions. TCRdb stores this immuneACCESS table with in-frame sequences only. Part of the clones is absent; in the studies checked, under half of the shortfall reflects unresolved V genes, and no reason is known for the rest. Present in this sample are about 100,000 clones, 75% to 95% of which were seen just once. The ten top clones hold more than 0.25% of the sample. Points the paper makes about the study in general: After ivuxolimab, expanded clones were on average more numerous among CD8+ T cells than among CD4+ T cells. At doses of 0.1 to 3.0 mg/kg, clonal expansion of both CD4+ and CD8+ blood T cells was observed from baseline to week 6. The antigen specificity of the clonally expanded peripheral T cells was not determined. Low levels of normalized T-cell clonal expansion were also seen in some nonresponding patients. In the 0.1-3.0 mg/kg groups, partial responders were among the patients with the lowest normalized peripheral clonal expansion, particularly in CD8+ T cells.

Turning to this clone: What antigen it recognizes has not been identified. No much larger clone exists at a distance of one base, and base qualities are not known.

The germline V end is reduced by 3 bases and the J end by 4 bases; junction bases left unmatched: 10. For CDR1 and CDR2, the germline V gene (reference sequence) lists SGHNT and YYREEE. The CDR3 runs 16 amino acids, cysteine and phenylalanine included. Of all the DNA, just the CDR3 is kept, 48 bases in frame from base 1. Patients with autoimmune disease history or receiving systemic immunosuppression were excluded from the trial. Peripheral blood for TCR sequencing was drawn from every dose cohort at baseline, at cycle 4 day 1 and at cycle 7 day 1. The samples were drawn from a first-in-human, open-label, multicenter phase I dose-escalation trial of ivuxolimab. Adults with locally advanced or metastatic melanoma, renal cell carcinoma, hepatocellular carcinoma or head and neck squamous cell carcinoma were enrolled in the trial. Before TCR sequencing, CD4+ and CD8+ T cells were separately sorted from peripheral blood.

The clonotype was recovered from an adult with an advanced solid tumor such as melanoma, head and neck, liver or kidney cancer. The chain links TRBV5-4 with TRBJ2-5, with 9 junctional bases fitting TRBD1. The source material was CD4+ or CD8+ T cells sorted from blood, sampled in a trial of the OX40 agonist ivuxolimab. The bases are TGTGCCAGCAGCTCCGGGACAGGGTTCTTCAGAGAGACCCAGTACTTC. This translates into CASSSGTGFFRETQYF. Joined to the reference TRBV5-4 and TRBJ2-5 proteins, this CDR3 gives the full variable domain: ETGVTQSPTHLIKTRGQQVTLRCSSQSGHNTVSWYQQALGQGPQFIFQYYREEENGRGNFPPRFSGLQFPNYSSELNVNALELDDSALYLCASSSGTGFFRETQYFGPGTRLLVL.